These T cell receptor beta chains were read from a single sample in a study of radiotherapy plus CTLA-4 blockade in lung cancer. TCRdb's copy holds only in-frame clones and misses some; the assay was immunoSEQ multiplex PCR. The table shows about 49,000 clones, with around 83% occurring only once. Sequences were derived from peripheral blood, sampled from a patient treated with radiotherapy plus ipilimumab. The receptors derive from a human donor with non-small cell lung cancer whose response to radiotherapy plus ipilimumab could not be evaluated. Each CDR3 is given with its conserved first and last residue. A D gene is named only where the DNA matches it firmly. Size is stated for part of the rows, as once, few or many counts, or as a class when the clone is expanded.

J | D | size | V | CDR3 | DNA
TRBJ2-5 | TRBD1 | - | TRBV29-1 | CSGGQGRQETQYF | TGCAGCGGGGGACAGGGGAGGCAAGAGACCCAGTACTTC
TRBJ1-1 | - | - | TRBV14 | CASSRDLGTEAFF | TGTGCCAGCAGCCGGGACTTAGGGACTGAAGCTTTCTTT
TRBJ2-5 | - | - | TRBV6-1 | CASRIHPQGQETQYF | TGTGCCAGCAGAATCCACCCCCAGGGGCAAGAGACCCAGTACTTC
TRBJ1-4 | - | once | TRBV7-2 | CASSSPTATNEKLFF | TGTGCCAGCAGCTCCCCGACTGCAACTAATGAAAAACTGTTTTTT
TRBJ1-1 | TRBD1 | few | TRBV5-1 | CASMGQGETEAFF | TGCGCCAGCATGGGACAGGGGGAAACTGAAGCTTTCTTT
TRBJ1-2 | TRBD1 | - | TRBV6-5 | CASSDRALPYGYTF | TGTGCCAGCAGTGACAGGGCCCTCCCCTATGGCTACACCTTC
TRBJ2-3 | TRBD2 | - | TRBV6-5 | CASRTLARGSDTQYF | TGTGCCAGCAGAACACTAGCGAGAGGGTCAGATACGCAGTATTTT
TRBJ2-1 | TRBD2 | - | TRBV28 | CASSRTSGSVNEQFF | TGTGCCAGCAGCCGGACTAGCGGGAGCGTTAATGAGCAGTTCTTC
TRBJ2-6 | - | - | TRBV15 | CATSGGVSGANVLTF | TGTGCCACCAGCGGCGGAGTTTCTGGGGCCAACGTCCTGACTTTC
TRBJ1-5 | - | - | TRBV2 | CASTRQNLGQPQHF | TGTGCCAGCACTAGGCAGAACCTGGGTCAGCCCCAGCATTTT
TRBJ1-2 | TRBD1 | - | TRBV7-9 | CASSLISTGSYGYTF | TGTGCCAGCAGCCTTATTTCGACAGGGTCCTATGGCTACACCTTC
TRBJ1-2 | - | once | TRBV7-9 | CASRPGVGAYGYTF | TGTGCCAGCAGACCCGGGGTAGGAGCTTATGGCTACACCTTC
TRBJ1-5 | - | - | TRBV5-5 | CASSTGPGGNQPQHF | TGTGCCAGCAGCACAGGGCCCGGAGGCAATCAGCCCCAGCATTTT
TRBJ1-1 | TRBD1 | - | TRBV19 | CASSARGRGYTEAFF | TGTGCCAGTAGTGCCAGGGGGCGAGGGTACACTGAAGCTTTCTTT
TRBJ2-5 | - | - | TRBV7-7 | CASSLALGRWETQYF | TGTGCTAGCAGCTTAGCCCTGGGGCGGTGGGAGACCCAGTACTTC
TRBJ1-2 | TRBD1 | once | TRBV4-3 | CASSKGQGFVLDGYTF | TGCGCCAGCAGCAAGGGACAGGGGTTCGTCTTGGACGGCTACACCTTC
TRBJ1-2 | TRBD1 | - | TRBV7-6 | CASSLPPGQGDGYTF | TGTGCCAGCAGCTTACCTCCGGGACAGGGAGATGGCTACACCTTC
TRBJ2-3 | - | - | TRBV30 | CAWSPNFGQGAPDF | -
TRBJ2-3 | TRBD1 | - | TRBV6-6 | CASRPGQGSWTDTQYF | TGTGCCAGCAGGCCGGGACAGGGGAGTTGGACAGATACGCAGTATTTT
TRBJ1-5 | - | - | TRBV28 | CASTPIKPYQPQHF | TGTGCCAGCACACCCATTAAGCCTTATCAGCCCCAGCATTTT
TRBJ2-1 | - | - | TRBV18 | CASSPYLVDEQFF | TGTGCCAGCTCTCCATACTTGGTCGATGAGCAGTTCTTC
TRBJ1-5 | - | - | TRBV4-2 | CASSQDYGQPQHF | TGTGCCAGCAGCCAAGATTACGGGCAGCCCCAGCATTTT
TRBJ1-2 | - | - | TRBV28 | CASSLNQGIGDGYTF | TGTGCCAGCAGTTTAAACCAGGGGATCGGCGATGGCTACACCTTC
TRBJ2-1 | TRBD2 | - | TRBV7-3 | CASSLTGLAGGNEQFF | TGTGCCAGCAGCTTAACCGGACTAGCGGGTGGCAATGAGCAGTTCTTC
TRBJ2-1 | TRBD2 | - | TRBV7-3 | CASSLEAGGYNEQFF | TGTGCCAGCAGCTTAGAAGCGGGGGGCTACAATGAGCAGTTCTTC
TRBJ2-5 | - | - | TRBV29-1 | CSYHGGQETQYF | TGCAGCTATCACGGGGGCCAAGAGACCCAGTACTTC